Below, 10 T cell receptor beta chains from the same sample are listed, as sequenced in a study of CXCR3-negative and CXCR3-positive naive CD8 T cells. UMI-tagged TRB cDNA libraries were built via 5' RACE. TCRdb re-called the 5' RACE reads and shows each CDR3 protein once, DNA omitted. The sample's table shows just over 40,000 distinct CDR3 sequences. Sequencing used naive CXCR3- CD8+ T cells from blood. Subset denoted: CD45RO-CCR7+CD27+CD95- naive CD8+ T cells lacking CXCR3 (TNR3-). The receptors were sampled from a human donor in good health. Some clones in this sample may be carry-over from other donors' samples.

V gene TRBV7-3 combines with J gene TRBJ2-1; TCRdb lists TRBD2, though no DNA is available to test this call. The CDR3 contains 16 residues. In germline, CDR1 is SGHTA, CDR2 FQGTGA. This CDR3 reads CASSPLVGPTYNEQFF. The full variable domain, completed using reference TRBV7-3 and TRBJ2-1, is GAGVSQTPSNKVTEKGKYVELRCDPISGHTALYWYRQSLGQGPEFLIYFQGTGAADDSGLPNDRFFAVRPEGSVSTLKIQRTERGDSAVYLCASSPLVGPTYNEQFFGPGTRLTVL.

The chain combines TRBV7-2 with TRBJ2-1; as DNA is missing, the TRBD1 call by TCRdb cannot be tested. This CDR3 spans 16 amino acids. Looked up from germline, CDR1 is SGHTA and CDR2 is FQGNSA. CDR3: CASSSPEQGIYNEQFF.

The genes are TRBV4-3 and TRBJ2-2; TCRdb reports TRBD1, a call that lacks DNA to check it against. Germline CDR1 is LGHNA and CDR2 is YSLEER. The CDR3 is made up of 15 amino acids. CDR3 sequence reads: CASSLWRGGAGELFF.

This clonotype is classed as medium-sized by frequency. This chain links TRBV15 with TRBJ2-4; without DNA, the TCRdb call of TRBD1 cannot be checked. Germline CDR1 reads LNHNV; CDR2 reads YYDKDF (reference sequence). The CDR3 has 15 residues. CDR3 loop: CATSIEGQAKNIQYF.

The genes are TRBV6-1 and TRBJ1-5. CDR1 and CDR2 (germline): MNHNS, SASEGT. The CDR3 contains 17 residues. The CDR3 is CASREGQALILNQPQHF.

The chain's CDR3 is CSVEGEWGYEQYF. The chain combines TRBV29-1 with TRBJ2-7; there is no DNA to check the TCRdb D call of TRBD1. Germline-derived CDR1 and CDR2 are SQVTM and ANQGSEA. The CDR3 has 13 residues.

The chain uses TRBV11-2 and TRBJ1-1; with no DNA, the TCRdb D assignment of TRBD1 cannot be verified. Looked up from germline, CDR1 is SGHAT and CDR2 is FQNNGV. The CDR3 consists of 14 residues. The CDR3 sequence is CASSGQGANTEAFF.

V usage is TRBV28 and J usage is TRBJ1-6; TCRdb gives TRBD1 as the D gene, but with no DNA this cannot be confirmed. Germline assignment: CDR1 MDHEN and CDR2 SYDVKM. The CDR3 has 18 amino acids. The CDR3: CASSRGAGGSSYNSPLHF.

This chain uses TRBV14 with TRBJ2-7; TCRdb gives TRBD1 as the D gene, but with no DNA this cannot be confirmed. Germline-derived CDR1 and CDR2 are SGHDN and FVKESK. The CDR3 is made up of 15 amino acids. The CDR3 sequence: CASSQERIPLTEQYF.

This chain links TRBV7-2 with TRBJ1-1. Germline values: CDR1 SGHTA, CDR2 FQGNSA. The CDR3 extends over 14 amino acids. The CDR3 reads CASSYVRWDSEAFF.